This T cell receptor (beta chain) emerged from a study of blood T cell repertoires in COVID-19. Study details: The United States, Italy and Spain supplied acute and convalescent COVID-19 samples. From T cells, B-cell-depleted T cells, or PBMCs came the material, which was cDNA or gDNA.

Trimming removed 4 bases at V and 5 bases at J, with 21 bases between. The CDR3 contains 16 residues. Germline V gene sequence: CDR1 LGHDT, CDR2 YNNKEL (reference sequence). In the authors' methods: From reference gene primer amplification, estimates of nucleated cell counts were derived. Clones were read by immunoSEQ multiplex PCR, and TCRdb kept only the in-frame ones, dropping some. V and J calls and clone size come straight from that table; D and trimming were deduced from the DNA. The repertoire holds over 120,000 clones, with over 65% as singletons. The J gene is TRBJ2-7, the V gene TRBV3-1 (or the pseudogene TRBV3-2); TRBD2 might be the D (7 bases). The receptor's source is a human donor in a cohort sampled during active COVID-19. The sequencing input was peripheral blood. CDR3: CASSLLPDAGADEQYF. In DNA, the CDR3 is TGTGCCAGCAGCCTCCTCCCCGATGCGGGGGCAGACGAGCAGTACTTC.